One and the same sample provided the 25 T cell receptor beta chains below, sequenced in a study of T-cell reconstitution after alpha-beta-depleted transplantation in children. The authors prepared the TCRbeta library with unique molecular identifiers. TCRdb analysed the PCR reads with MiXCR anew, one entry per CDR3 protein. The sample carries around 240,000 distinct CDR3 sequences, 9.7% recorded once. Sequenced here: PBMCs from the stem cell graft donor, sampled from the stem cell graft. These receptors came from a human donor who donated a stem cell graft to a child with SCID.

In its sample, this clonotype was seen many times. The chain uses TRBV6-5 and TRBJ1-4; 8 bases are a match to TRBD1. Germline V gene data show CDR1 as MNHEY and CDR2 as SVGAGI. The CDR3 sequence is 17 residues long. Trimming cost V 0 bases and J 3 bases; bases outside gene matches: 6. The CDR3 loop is CASSYSPGGVANEKLFF. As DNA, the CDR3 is TGTGCCAGCAGTTACTCGCCAGGGGGCGTCGCTAATGAAAAACTGTTTTTT.

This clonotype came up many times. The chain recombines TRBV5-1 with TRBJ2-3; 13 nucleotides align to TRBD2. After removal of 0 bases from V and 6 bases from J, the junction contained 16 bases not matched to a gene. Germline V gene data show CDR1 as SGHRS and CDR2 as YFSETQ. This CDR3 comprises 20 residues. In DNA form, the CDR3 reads TGCGCCAGCAGCTTGGCCCCTCGACTAGCGGGGGGTGTGGTCCGGGATACGCAGTATTTT. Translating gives CASSLAPRLAGGVVRDTQYF.

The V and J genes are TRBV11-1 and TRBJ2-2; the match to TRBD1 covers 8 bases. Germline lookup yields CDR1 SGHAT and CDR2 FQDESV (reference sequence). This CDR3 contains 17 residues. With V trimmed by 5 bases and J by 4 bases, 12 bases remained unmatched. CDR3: CASSPTGQGVFTGELFF. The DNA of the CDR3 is TGTGCCAGCAGCCCGACAGGACAGGGCGTTTTCACCGGGGAGCTGTTTTTT.

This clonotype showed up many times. CDR3 amino acids: CSAREVATQETQYF. DNA of the CDR3: TGCAGTGCTAGAGAGGTGGCCACTCAAGAGACCCAGTACTTC. The chain couples TRBV20-1 to TRBJ2-5, with D unclear. V lost 0 bases to trimming and J lost 2 bases, with 10 bases between them. Germline V gives CDR1 DFQATT, CDR2 SNEGSKA (reference sequence). The CDR3 runs to 14 residues.

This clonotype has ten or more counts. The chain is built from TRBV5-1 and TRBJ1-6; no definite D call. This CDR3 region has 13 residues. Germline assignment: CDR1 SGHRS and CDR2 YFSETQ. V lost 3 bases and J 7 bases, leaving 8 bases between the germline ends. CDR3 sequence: CASSSMGNSPLHF. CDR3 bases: TGCGCCAGCAGCTCTATGGGCAATTCACCCCTCCACTTT.

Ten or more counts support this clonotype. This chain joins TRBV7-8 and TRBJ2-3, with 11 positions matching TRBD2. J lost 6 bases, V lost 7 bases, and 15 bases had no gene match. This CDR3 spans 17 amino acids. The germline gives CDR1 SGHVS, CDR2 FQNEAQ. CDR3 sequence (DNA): TGTGCCAGCACCCCTTTACTAGCGGGGGAATCCGACGATACGCAGTATTTT. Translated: CASTPLLAGESDDTQYF. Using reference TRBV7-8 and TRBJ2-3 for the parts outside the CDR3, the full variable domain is GAGVSQSPRYKVAKRGQDVALRCDPISGHVSLFWYQQALGQGPEFLTYFQNEAQLDKSGLPSDRFFAERPEGSVSTLKIQRTQQEDSAVYLCASTPLLAGESDDTQYFGPGTRLTVL.

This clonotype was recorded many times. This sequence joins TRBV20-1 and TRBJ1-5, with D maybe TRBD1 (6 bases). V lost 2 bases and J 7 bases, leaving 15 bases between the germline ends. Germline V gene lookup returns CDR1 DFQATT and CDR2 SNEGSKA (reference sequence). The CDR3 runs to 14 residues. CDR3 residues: CSARFYREEQPQHF. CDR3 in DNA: TGCAGTGCTAGATTTTACAGGGAAGAACAGCCCCAGCATTTT.

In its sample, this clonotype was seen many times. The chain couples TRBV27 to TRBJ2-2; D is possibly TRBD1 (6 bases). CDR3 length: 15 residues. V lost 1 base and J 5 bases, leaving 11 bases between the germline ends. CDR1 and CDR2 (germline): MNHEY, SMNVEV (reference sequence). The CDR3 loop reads CASSLLQGRTGELFF. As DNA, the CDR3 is TGTGCCAGCAGTTTATTACAGGGAAGGACCGGGGAGCTGTTTTTT.

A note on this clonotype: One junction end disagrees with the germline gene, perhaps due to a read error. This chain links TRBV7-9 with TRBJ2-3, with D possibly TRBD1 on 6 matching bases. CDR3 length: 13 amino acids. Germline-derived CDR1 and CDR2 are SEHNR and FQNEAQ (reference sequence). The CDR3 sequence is CASSSTGPDTQYF. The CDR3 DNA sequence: TGTGCCAGCAGCTCTACAGGGCCGGATACACAGTATTTT.

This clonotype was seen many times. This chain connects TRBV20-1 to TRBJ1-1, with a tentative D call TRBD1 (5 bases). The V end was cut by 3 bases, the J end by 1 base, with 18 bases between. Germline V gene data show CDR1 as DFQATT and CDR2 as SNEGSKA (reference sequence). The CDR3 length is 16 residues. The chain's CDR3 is CSARSLSLRGNTEAFF. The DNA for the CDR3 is TGCAGTGCTAGGAGTCTCTCTCTTAGGGGGAACACTGAAGCTTTCTTT.

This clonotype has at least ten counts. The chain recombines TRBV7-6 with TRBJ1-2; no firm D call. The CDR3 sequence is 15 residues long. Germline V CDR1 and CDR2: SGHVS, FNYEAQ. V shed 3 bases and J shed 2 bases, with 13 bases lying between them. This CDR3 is CASSFNRAGNYGYTF. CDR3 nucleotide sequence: TGTGCCAGCAGCTTCAATAGGGCCGGGAACTATGGCTACACCTTC.

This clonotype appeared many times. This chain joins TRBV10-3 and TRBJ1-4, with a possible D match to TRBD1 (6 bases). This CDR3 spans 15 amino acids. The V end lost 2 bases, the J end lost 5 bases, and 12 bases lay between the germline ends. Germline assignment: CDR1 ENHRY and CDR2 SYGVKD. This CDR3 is CAISERGDRNEKLFF. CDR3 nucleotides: TGTGCCATCAGTGAGAGGGGGGACCGAAATGAAAAACTGTTTTTT.

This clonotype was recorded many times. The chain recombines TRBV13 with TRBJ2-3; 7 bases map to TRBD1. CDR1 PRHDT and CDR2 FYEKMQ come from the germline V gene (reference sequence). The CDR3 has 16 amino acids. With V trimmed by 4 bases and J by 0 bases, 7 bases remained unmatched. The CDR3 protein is CASSSGTDKSTDTQYF. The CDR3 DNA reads TGTGCCAGCAGCTCCGGGACAGATAAAAGCACAGATACGCAGTATTTT.

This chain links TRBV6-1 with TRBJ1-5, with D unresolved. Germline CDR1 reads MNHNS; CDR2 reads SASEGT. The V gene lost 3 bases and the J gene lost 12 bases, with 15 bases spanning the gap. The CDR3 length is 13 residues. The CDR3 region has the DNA TGTGCCAGCAGTGAGGGTAATCTTAGGCGCCAGCATTTT. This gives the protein CASSEGNLRRQHF.

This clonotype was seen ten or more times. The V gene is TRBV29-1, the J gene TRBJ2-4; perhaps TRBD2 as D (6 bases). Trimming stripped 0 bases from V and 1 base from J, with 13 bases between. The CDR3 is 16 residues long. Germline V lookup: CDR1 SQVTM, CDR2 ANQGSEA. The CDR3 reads CSVEDRRRDAKNIQYF. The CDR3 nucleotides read TGCAGCGTTGAAGATCGCAGGAGGGACGCCAAAAACATTCAGTACTTC.

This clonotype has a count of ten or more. The CDR3 DNA reads as TGTGCCAGCAGCTTAGGAAGTAGGGGATCCACTGAAGCTTTCTTT. Translating gives CASSLGSRGSTEAFF. This chain links TRBV7-9 with TRBJ1-1; possibly TRBD1 for D (5 bases). Germline V lookup: CDR1 SEHNR, CDR2 FQNEAQ (reference sequence). V was trimmed by 1 base and J by 4 bases, leaving 13 bases between them. The CDR3 runs 15 residues.

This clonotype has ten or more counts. The CDR3 DNA reads TGCAGTGCTAGTGGTGGCGGGGCATGGACGCAGTATTTT. Encoded protein: CSASGGGAWTQYF. The chain recombines TRBV20-1 with TRBJ2-3; the D gene is possibly TRBD2 (6 bases). Germline lookup yields CDR1 DFQATT and CDR2 SNEGSKA (reference sequence). Trimming cost V 3 bases and J 9 bases, with 16 bases left between them. CDR3 length: 13 residues.

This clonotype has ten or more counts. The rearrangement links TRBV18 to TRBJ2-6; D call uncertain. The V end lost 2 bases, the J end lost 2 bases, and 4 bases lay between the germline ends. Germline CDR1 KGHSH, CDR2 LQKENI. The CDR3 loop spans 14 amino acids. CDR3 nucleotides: TGTGCCAGCTCACCAACAGCTGGGGCCAACGTCCTGACTTTC. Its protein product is CASSPTAGANVLTF. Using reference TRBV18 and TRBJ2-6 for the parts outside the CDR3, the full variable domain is NAGVMQNPRHLVRRRGQEARLRCSPMKGHSHVYWYRQLPEEGLKFMVYLQKENIIDESGMPKERFSAEFPKEGPSILRIQQVVRGDSAAYFCASSPTAGANVLTFGAGSRLTVL.

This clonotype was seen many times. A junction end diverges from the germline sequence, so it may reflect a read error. CDR3 residues: CASNLAGRESTQYF. As DNA, the CDR3 is TGTGCCAGCAACTTGGCGGGCAGGGAATCTACGCAGTATTTT. The V call is TRBV5-6, the J call TRBJ2-3; D assignment may be TRBD1 or TRBD2 (5 bases each). The length of the CDR3 is 14 residues. Germline V gives CDR1 SGHDT, CDR2 YYEEEE.

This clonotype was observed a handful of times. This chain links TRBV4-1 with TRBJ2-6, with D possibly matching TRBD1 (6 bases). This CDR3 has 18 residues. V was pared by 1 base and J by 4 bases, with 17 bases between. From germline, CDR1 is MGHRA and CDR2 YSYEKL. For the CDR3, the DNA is TGCGCCAGCAGCCAAGCGGCGGCCAGGGGACCGGGGGCCAACGTCCTGACTTTC. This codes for CASSQAAARGPGANVLTF.

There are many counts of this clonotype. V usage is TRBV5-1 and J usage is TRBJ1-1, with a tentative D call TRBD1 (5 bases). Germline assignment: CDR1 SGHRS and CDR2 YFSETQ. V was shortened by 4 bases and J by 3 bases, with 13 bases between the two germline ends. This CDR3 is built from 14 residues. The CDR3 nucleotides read TGCGCCAGCAGCCCACCAGGGTTGGACACTGAAGCTTTCTTT. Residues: CASSPPGLDTEAFF.

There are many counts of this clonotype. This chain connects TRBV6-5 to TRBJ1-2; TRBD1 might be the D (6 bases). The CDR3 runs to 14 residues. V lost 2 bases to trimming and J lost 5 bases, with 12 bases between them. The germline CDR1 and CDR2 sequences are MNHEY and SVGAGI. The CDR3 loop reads CASSYDRIVYGYTF. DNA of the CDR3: TGTGCCAGCAGTTACGACAGGATCGTTTATGGCTACACCTTC.

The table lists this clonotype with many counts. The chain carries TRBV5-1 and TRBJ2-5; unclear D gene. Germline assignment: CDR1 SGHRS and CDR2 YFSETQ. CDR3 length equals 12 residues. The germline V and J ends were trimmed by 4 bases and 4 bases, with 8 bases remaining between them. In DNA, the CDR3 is TGCGCCAGCAGCCCGGACGGAGAGACCCAGTACTTC. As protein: CASSPDGETQYF.

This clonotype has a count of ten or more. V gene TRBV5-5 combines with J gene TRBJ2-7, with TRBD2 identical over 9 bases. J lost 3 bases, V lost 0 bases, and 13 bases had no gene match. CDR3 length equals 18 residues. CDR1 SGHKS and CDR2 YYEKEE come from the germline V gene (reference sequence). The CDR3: CASSLAGASGAYVYEQYF. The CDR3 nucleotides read TGTGCCAGCAGCTTGGCTGGGGCTAGCGGGGCTTATGTCTACGAGCAGTACTTC.

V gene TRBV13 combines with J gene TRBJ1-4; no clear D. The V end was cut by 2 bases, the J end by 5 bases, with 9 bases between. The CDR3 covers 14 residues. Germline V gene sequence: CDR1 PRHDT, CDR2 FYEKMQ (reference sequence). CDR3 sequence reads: CASSLHTGNEKLFF. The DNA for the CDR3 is TGTGCCAGCAGCTTACACACCGGGAATGAAAAACTGTTTTTT.